The present entry profiles one T cell receptor (beta chain) with its context. Its antigen remains unidentified. The input lacks base qualities; no much larger clone sits a single base away. The data belong to a study of blood T cell repertoires in COVID-19 (dated by TCRdb to the early 2020s). Concerning the study at large: Collaborator samples came from the United States, Italy and Spain and covered acute and convalescent phases of COVID-19. The prospective study material was composed of cDNA or gDNA derived from T cells, B-cell-depleted T cells, or PBMCs. The dataset comprised deeply sampled blood TCRbeta repertoires from subjects exposed to, actively infected with, or recovered from COVID-19. A freely available public database, intended as a resource for researchers studying the immune response to SARS-CoV-2, is where the repertoires were released. The samples were drawn from two sources: the first 160 participants of the ongoing ImmuneRACE study, and some 1,300 subjects contributed by 6 global collaborators. Nearly every sample came with metadata listing a de-identified subject ID, COVID-19 status, age in years and sex. Where HLA class I and class II types were available, the types were taken from metadata supplied by the sample provider, not from assay-based typing.

Participants in the prospective study were aged about 18 to 95 years, lived in over 20 United States geographic areas, and enrolled through a virtual design. Cohort assignment in the prospective study relied on participant-reported clinical history from a screening survey and a study questionnaire. Recovered participants in ImmuneRACE Cohort 3 were defined as having two consecutive negative NP/OP PCR tests, clearance from a healthcare professional, or resolution of symptoms. In the prospective study, mobile phlebotomists collected whole blood, serum and a nasopharyngeal or oropharyngeal swab from each participant. Additional blood draws and questionnaires over an approximately two-month period could optionally be provided by prospective study participants. Blood samples from the prospective study were shipped frozen or at room temperature prior to DNA extraction. Study-wide conclusions, independent of this receptor: How much clinical and demographic metadata was included differed by source and by participant, and the metadata was provided uncurated.

The immunoSEQ Assay, a bias-controlled multiplex PCR, was used to amplify TCRbeta CDR3 regions from genomic DNA. Per the authors' processing: Nucleated cell counts per sample were estimated from amplification of reference gene primers within the assay. To quantify the absolute abundance of each unique TCRbeta CDR3 rearrangement, sequence reads were collapsed and filtered. Productive Simpson clonality was computed per sample as the square root of Simpson's diversity index over productive rearrangements. Not all clones reach the TCRdb copy of this immuneACCESS table, which keeps in-frame sequences only. Checked studies attribute under half of the gap to unresolved V genes and leave the rest unexplained. V and J calls and clone size are given by that table; D and trimming were obtained from the DNA. The sample yields approximately 350,000 clones; about 90% were counted once. The ten top clones hold about 3% of the sample.

The sequenced sample consisted of PBMCs or T cells enriched from blood (not recorded which). The receptor comes from a woman younger than 45 who had recovered from COVID-19.

This receptor has the CDR3 CASGWDSKETQYF. The nucleotide sequence reads TGTGCCAGCGGATGGGACAGCAAAGAGACCCAGTACTTC. The chain uses TRBV2 and TRBJ2-5, with TRBD1 identical over 7 junction bases. Taken from cysteine to phenylalanine, the CDR3 has 13 residues. Left in the record is the CDR3 DNA by itself, 39 bases read in frame from the first base. CDR1 and CDR2 are read off the germline V gene as SNHLY and FYNNEI. Germline trimming: 8 bases from V, 3 bases from J; junction bases outside gene matches: 6.